This T cell receptor beta chain emerged from a study of graft-versus-host responses after intestinal transplantation. Study at large: Anti-thymocyte globulin induction, then tacrolimus and steroids for around 3 years, went to all recipients. Findings and limits, study-wide: Circulating GvH clone levels at their peak were associated with HvG declines (early post-transplant). Graft-donor T cell macrochimerism coincided with high graft-versus-host to host-versus-graft clonal ratios in allografts. Among recipient marrow samples, GvH clones were found; some appeared first in ileum or blood.

Trimming took off 0 bases at V and 0 bases at J, with 7 bases between the two ends. Germline V gene sequence: CDR1 SGHDT, CDR2 YYEEEE. CDR3 size: 14 residues. As regards this clone: The target antigen is unknown.

Sequencing used immunoSEQ multiplex PCR; TCRdb keeps in-frame clones, though not all of them. The sample shows 90,000 to 150,000 clones, roughly 95% of them seen only once. The TCR originated in a human donor who received an intestinal transplant. J is TRBJ2-7 and V is TRBV5-6; D remains ambiguous. Source: unstimulated CD8+ T cells sorted from spleen or lymph node cells, taken before intestinal transplant. DNA of the CDR3: TGTGCCAGCAGCTTGGGGGTCAGCTCCTACGAGCAGTACTTC. This gives the protein CASSLGVSSYEQYF.